This TCR beta chain was sequenced for a study of blood T cell repertoires in COVID-19. Study background: T cells, B-cell-depleted T cells, or PBMCs supplied cDNA or gDNA.

The germline V gene has CDR1 MNHNS and CDR2 SASEGT. V lost 4 bases and J lost 3, with 16 bases in between. The CDR3 contains 17 residues. Per the authors' pipeline: Reference gene primer amplification yielded estimated nucleated cell counts. The protocol was immunoSEQ multiplex PCR, while the TCRdb copy is restricted to in-frame clones and leaves out a portion. Clone size and the V and J calls come from that table; the DNA yielded D and trimming. The sample yields around 62,000 clones, around 82% seen once. The chain uses TRBV6-1 and TRBJ1-6; a weak D match, TRBD1 (6 bases). This sequence was found in a man aged 50 or older with active COVID-19. Material for sequencing was peripheral blood. CDR3 nucleotides: TGTGCCAGCAGTGCGGGGACACCTCGAGGCTATAATTCACCCCTCCACTTT. Its translation is CASSAGTPRGYNSPLHF.